The next 32 T cell receptor beta chains were all read from a single sample in a study of a mutant IDH1 vaccine in newly diagnosed glioma. The time point denotes: baseline, week 1 (first vaccination visit). Treatment described: pre-vaccination baseline after standard-of-care therapy. Measured with immunoSEQ multiplex PCR; TCRdb has only the in-frame clones, and not every one. In the table there are some 15,000 clones, 85% to 90% of which are singletons. The sequences come from PBMCs, collected from a glioma patient treated with radiotherapy, temozolomide or both. Receptors originate from a woman between 40 and 50 years old with glioma. Some clones in this sample may be carry-over from other donors' samples.

V gene TRBV9 combines with J gene TRBJ2-7; D possibly corresponds to TRBD2 (6 bases). This CDR3 is 15 amino acids long. Per the germline V gene, CDR1 is SGDLS and CDR2 is YYNGEE. V was trimmed by 1 base and J by 2 bases, leaving 13 bases between them. The CDR3 sequence: CASSVTPGSTYEQYF. Here the CDR3 DNA reads TGTGCCAGCAGCGTAACACCCGGGAGTACCTACGAGCAGTACTTC.

The chain is built from TRBV15 and TRBJ2-7; 9 bases align to TRBD1. The germline CDR1 and CDR2 sequences are LNHNV and YYDKDF (reference sequence). The CDR3 spans 15 residues. V shed 9 bases and J 2 bases; nucleotides not matched to a gene: 11. The CDR3 sequence: CATSVADRGPYEQYF. Written as DNA, the CDR3 is TGTGCCACATCCGTGGCGGACAGGGGTCCCTACGAGCAGTACTTC.

This clone was counted only a few times. The chain carries TRBV30 and TRBJ1-5; 8 bases are shared with TRBD1. Per the germline V gene, CDR1 is GTSNPN and CDR2 is SVGIG (reference sequence). The length of the CDR3 is 14 residues. With V trimmed by 1 base and J by 4 bases, 3 bases remained unmatched. The DNA for the CDR3 is TGTGCCTGGAGTGACAGGGGGGAAAATCAGCCCCAGCATTTT. As protein: CAWSDRGENQPQHF.

The J gene is TRBJ2-2, the V gene TRBV28, with TRBD2 matching over 8 bases. This CDR3 has 17 residues. Germline V gene data show CDR1 as MDHEN and CDR2 as SYDVKM. Germline trimming cut 5 bases from V and 0 bases from J; bases unmatched to any gene: 8. Written as DNA, the CDR3 is TGTGCCAGCAGTCATGGACTAGCAGTTACGAACACCGGGGAGCTGTTTTTT. Translating it yields CASSHGLAVTNTGELFF.

V gene TRBV28 combines with J gene TRBJ1-1; D is unclear. Trimming stripped 5 bases from V and 1 base from J, with 5 bases between. This CDR3 is built from 12 residues. CDR1 is MDHEN and CDR2 is SYDVKM in the germline V gene. The CDR3 here is CASSPWNTEAFF. The CDR3 DNA reads TGTGCCAGCAGTCCGTGGAACACTGAAGCTTTCTTT.

This chain joins TRBV2 and TRBJ1-5; D is undetermined. Germline-derived CDR1 and CDR2 are SNHLY and FYNNEI. The CDR3 has 19 residues. Deletions cut 9 bases from V and 0 bases from J, with 27 bases between. In DNA form, the CDR3 reads TGTGCCAGGTTGAATGTGGCGGCGAGCAAATGGTATAGCAATCAGCCCCAGCATTTT. Its translation is CARLNVAASKWYSNQPQHF. Full variable domain (rest looked up from reference TRBV2 and TRBJ1-5): EPEVTQTPSHQVTQMGQEVILRCVPISNHLYFYWYRQILGQKVEFLVSFYNNEISEKSEIFDDQFSVERPDGSNFTLKIRSTKLEDSAMYFCARLNVAASKWYSNQPQHFGDGTRLSIL.

This chain connects TRBV7-9 to TRBJ2-2; D remains ambiguous. CDR1 and CDR2 (germline): SEHNR, FQNEAQ (reference sequence). Trimming took 3 bases from V and 5 from J, leaving 4 bases between them. This CDR3 has 12 amino acids. The CDR3 coding sequence is TGTGCCAGCAGCTTGGGGACCGGGGAGCTGTTTTTT. Protein: CASSLGTGELFF.

This clone showed up just once. The gene calls are TRBV7-9 and TRBJ2-1; a possible D gene is TRBD1 (5 bases). V was shortened by 0 bases and J by 4 bases, with 7 bases between the two germline ends. Germline-derived CDR1 and CDR2 are SEHNR and FQNEAQ (reference sequence). This CDR3 comprises 14 residues. DNA for the CDR3: TGTGCCAGCAGCTTAGCGGGGCCTTACAATGAGCAGTTCTTC. Amino acids: CASSLAGPYNEQFF.

This clone appeared once. The rearrangement joins TRBV28 to TRBJ1-5, with D unclear. Trimming took off 7 bases at V and 5 bases at J, with 12 bases between the two ends. The CDR3 totals 13 residues. CDR1 and CDR2 (germline): MDHEN, SYDVKM. Here the CDR3 reads CASTAWRDQPQHF. The CDR3 bases are TGTGCCAGCACGGCTTGGCGTGATCAGCCCCAGCATTTT.

The genes are TRBV5-1 and TRBJ1-5; 7 positions match TRBD1. CDR3 length: 14 residues. The V and J ends lost 4 bases and 3 bases, in that order; junction bases with no gene match: 4. Per the germline V gene, CDR1 is SGHRS and CDR2 is YFSETQ. The CDR3 spells CASSPGQSNQPQHF. DNA of the CDR3: TGCGCCAGCAGCCCGGGACAGTCCAATCAGCCCCAGCATTTT. The complete variable domain, with remaining parts taken from reference TRBV5-1 and TRBJ1-5, reads KAGVTQTPRYLIKTRGQQVTLSCSPISGHRSVSWYQQTPGQGLQFLFEYFSETQRNKGNFPGRFSGRQFSNSRSEMNVSTLELGDSALYLCASSPGQSNQPQHFGDGTRLSIL.

The chain is built from TRBV4-1 and TRBJ1-4; 7 bases map to TRBD1. The CDR3 has 15 amino acids. V shed 5 bases and J 5 bases; nucleotides not matched to a gene: 8. CDR1 is MGHRA and CDR2 is YSYEKL in the germline V gene. CDR3 protein: CASSYRTGGNEKLFF. CDR3 nucleotides: TGCGCCAGCAGCTACCGGACAGGTGGGAATGAAAAACTGTTTTTT.

V and J are TRBV5-1 and TRBJ1-2; 7 positions match TRBD1. The CDR3 has 14 residues. With V trimmed by 4 bases and J by 8 bases, 11 bases remained unmatched. Germline values: CDR1 SGHRS, CDR2 YFSETQ. CDR3 region: CASSLGQESGGYTF. The DNA for the CDR3 is TGCGCCAGCAGCCTCGGACAGGAATCAGGAGGCTACACCTTC.

This chain uses TRBV6-5 with TRBJ2-7; D tentatively fits TRBD1 or TRBD2 (5 bases each). Trimming shortened V by 2 bases and J by 0 bases, and 11 bases separated the two germline ends. Germline V gene sequence: CDR1 MNHEY, CDR2 SVGAGI. This CDR3 is built from 15 residues. CDR3 sequence reads: CASSYMARGSYEQYF. CDR3 nucleotide sequence: TGTGCCAGCAGTTACATGGCGAGGGGCTCCTACGAGCAGTACTTC.

The chain combines TRBV19 with TRBJ2-7; possible D gene TRBD2, 6 bases. Germline loops: CDR1 LNHDA, CDR2 SQIVND (reference sequence). The CDR3 is 14 amino acids. V was trimmed by 3 bases and J by 3 bases, leaving 12 bases between them. This chain's CDR3 is CASSITGVVYEQYF. The CDR3 nucleotides are TGTGCCAGTAGTATTACGGGGGTCGTCTACGAGCAGTACTTC.

The genes are TRBV10-3 and TRBJ1-1; D is unresolved. Germline lookup yields CDR1 ENHRY and CDR2 SYGVKD. CDR3 length: 15 residues. Trimming stripped 2 bases from V and 5 bases from J, with 15 bases between. CDR3 residues: CAISENGGIGTEAFF. As DNA, the CDR3 is TGTGCCATCAGTGAGAACGGAGGGATTGGGACTGAAGCTTTCTTT.

CDR3 residues: CASSRSGGAGPYRGEQYF. DNA for the CDR3: TGTGCCAGCAGTCGATCGGGGGGAGCGGGACCCTATCGGGGCGAGCAGTACTTC. This chain joins TRBV27 and TRBJ2-7, with TRBD2 identical over 7 bases. The CDR3 runs to 18 residues. Germline CDR1 reads MNHEY; CDR2 reads SMNVEV (reference sequence). The junction had 22 bases not matched to a gene; V was cut back by 5 bases and J by 6 bases.

The rearrangement uses TRBV19 and TRBJ2-3; D remains unclear. The V end lost 6 bases, the J end lost 0 bases, and 4 bases lay between the germline ends. The CDR3 totals 12 residues. Germline V gene sequence: CDR1 LNHDA, CDR2 SQIVND (reference sequence). The CDR3 region has the DNA TGTGCCAGTAGGAGTAGCACAGATACGCAGTATTTT. This translates into CASRSSTDTQYF.

The chain has TRBV28 and TRBJ1-2; D possibly corresponds to TRBD1 (6 bases). This CDR3 has 13 residues. Germline assignment: CDR1 MDHEN and CDR2 SYDVKM. The germline V and J ends were trimmed by 2 bases and 7 bases, with 11 bases remaining between them. CDR3 DNA: TGTGCCAGCAGTTTACGGGGGGGGGCTGGCTACACCTTC. Translation: CASSLRGGAGYTF.

The rearrangement uses TRBV10-3 and TRBJ2-2; D not resolved. Germline V lookup: CDR1 ENHRY, CDR2 SYGVKD. Trimming shortened V by 11 bases and J by 2 bases, and 12 bases separated the two germline ends. CDR3 length: 13 residues. This chain's CDR3 is CALSVFNTGELFF. The DNA for the CDR3 is TGTGCCCTCTCAGTTTTTAACACCGGGGAGCTGTTTTTT.

The V gene is TRBV5-1, the J gene TRBJ1-1; 8 bases are a match to TRBD1. The CDR3 length is 14 residues. CDR1 is SGHRS and CDR2 is YFSETQ in the germline V gene. V shed 0 bases and J 5 bases; nucleotides not matched to a gene: 3. The CDR3 loop reads CASSLGTGLTEAFF. The CDR3 DNA reads TGCGCCAGCAGCTTGGGGACAGGGTTAACTGAAGCTTTCTTT.

The CDR3: CAWTQGDQPQHF. The CDR3 DNA follows: TGTGCCTGGACCCAGGGAGATCAGCCCCAGCATTTT. The chain links TRBV30 to TRBJ1-5; D might be TRBD1 (5 bases). The germline gives CDR1 GTSNPN, CDR2 SVGIG (reference sequence). CDR3 length: 12 amino acids. The ends were cut back, 4 bases at V and 5 bases at J, with 9 bases in the middle.

This chain joins TRBV5-7 and TRBJ2-1; D is unresolved. TRBV5-7 qualifies as an ORF whose function is uncertain. The ends were cut back, 2 bases at V and 7 bases at J, with 10 bases in the middle. CDR3 size: 13 residues. The CDR3 region is CASSLKRANEQFF. Written as DNA, the CDR3 is TGTGCCAGCAGCTTAAAAAGGGCTAATGAGCAGTTCTTC.

V gene TRBV27 combines with J gene TRBJ1-5, with D possibly matching TRBD1 (5 bases). There are 13 residues in the CDR3. Germline CDR1 and CDR2: MNHEY and SMNVEV (reference sequence). V was pared by 6 bases and J by 3 bases, with 9 bases between. This CDR3 reads CASSRDPNQPQHF. The CDR3 coding sequence is TGTGCCAGCAGCAGGGACCCCAATCAGCCCCAGCATTTT.

CDR3 DNA sequence: TGTGCCAGCAGTGTTGGGACACTGACGAATCAGCCCCAGCATTTT. It encodes CASSVGTLTNQPQHF. The chain links TRBV28 to TRBJ1-5; a weak D match, TRBD1 (6 bases). The germline gives CDR1 MDHEN, CDR2 SYDVKM. Trimming pared 5 bases from V and 4 bases from J, leaving 15 bases between. The CDR3 totals 15 residues.

The chain uses TRBV30 and TRBJ2-1; D is undetermined. The ends were cut back, 2 bases at V and 9 bases at J, with 14 bases in the middle. This CDR3 has 13 residues. Germline CDR1 is GTSNPN and CDR2 is SVGIG (reference sequence). The CDR3 sequence is CAWSLGTRGEQFF. CDR3 in DNA: TGTGCCTGGAGTTTGGGTACTCGAGGTGAGCAGTTCTTC.

V gene TRBV6-5 combines with J gene TRBJ1-2; no clear D. This CDR3 comprises 12 residues. The V gene's germline CDR1 is MNHEY and CDR2 SVGAGI. Trimming shortened V by 4 bases and J by 4 bases, and 7 bases separated the two germline ends. The CDR3 DNA is TGTGCCAGCAGTTCGGGATCCTATGGCTACACCTTC. Protein product: CASSSGSYGYTF.

The V call is TRBV4-1, the J call TRBJ2-1; TRBD1 agrees at 9 bases. CDR1 and CDR2 (germline): MGHRA, YSYEKL. V lost 2 bases, J lost 5 bases, and 7 bases stayed unmatched. This CDR3 spans 16 amino acids. CDR3 in DNA: TGCGCCAGCAGCCAACACCGGGACAGGGCTAACAATGAGCAGTTCTTC. Translating it yields CASSQHRDRANNEQFF.

The gene calls are TRBV7-2 and TRBJ2-5, with a weak D call TRBD2 (5 bases). Trimming removed 3 bases from V and 1 base from J, with 12 bases in between. There are 15 residues in the CDR3. Looked up from germline, CDR1 is SGHTA and CDR2 is FQGNSA. Here the CDR3 DNA reads TGTGCCAGCAGCTTTAAACGAGGGTCCCAAGAGACCCAGTACTTC. This encodes CASSFKRGSQETQYF.

The DNA for the CDR3 is TGTGCCAGTAGAGAGAGACCGAAAGGGGGAGTTGAAAAACTGTTTTTT. Translation: CASRERPKGGVEKLFF. This rearrangement joins TRBV19 to TRBJ1-4, with TRBD1 as a possible D gene (6 bases). This CDR3 is built from 16 residues. Trimming cost V 6 bases and J 7 bases, with 21 bases left between them. CDR1 is LNHDA, CDR2 SQIVND, per germline (reference sequence).

The V call is TRBV7-8, the J call TRBJ1-3; D remains ambiguous. V lost 4 bases to trimming and J lost 4 bases, with 2 bases between them. This CDR3 is 11 amino acids long. Per the germline V gene, CDR1 is SGHVS and CDR2 is FQNEAQ. This CDR3 is CASSSGNTIYF. The DNA for the CDR3 is TGTGCCAGCAGCTCGGGAAACACCATATATTTT.

The chain recombines TRBV20-1 with TRBJ2-5; tentatively, D is TRBD2 (5 bases). The J call may be faulty, since TRBJ2-7 better matches the DNA end. CDR3 length: 11 amino acids. CDR1 DFQATT and CDR2 SNEGSKA come from the germline V gene (reference sequence). As DNA, the CDR3 is TGCAGTGCTAGGCTCGGGGACGAGCAGTACTTC. It translates to CSARLGDEQYF.

The chain employs TRBV18 and TRBJ1-2, with 9 bases aligning to TRBD1. The V gene's germline CDR1 is KGHSH and CDR2 LQKENI. After removal of 2 bases from V and 2 bases from J, the junction contained 9 bases not matched to a gene. The CDR3 loop spans 17 amino acids. CDR3 in DNA: TGTGCCAGCTCACCAGGGACAGGGCTACCCTTGAACTATGGCTACACCTTC. It encodes CASSPGTGLPLNYGYTF.